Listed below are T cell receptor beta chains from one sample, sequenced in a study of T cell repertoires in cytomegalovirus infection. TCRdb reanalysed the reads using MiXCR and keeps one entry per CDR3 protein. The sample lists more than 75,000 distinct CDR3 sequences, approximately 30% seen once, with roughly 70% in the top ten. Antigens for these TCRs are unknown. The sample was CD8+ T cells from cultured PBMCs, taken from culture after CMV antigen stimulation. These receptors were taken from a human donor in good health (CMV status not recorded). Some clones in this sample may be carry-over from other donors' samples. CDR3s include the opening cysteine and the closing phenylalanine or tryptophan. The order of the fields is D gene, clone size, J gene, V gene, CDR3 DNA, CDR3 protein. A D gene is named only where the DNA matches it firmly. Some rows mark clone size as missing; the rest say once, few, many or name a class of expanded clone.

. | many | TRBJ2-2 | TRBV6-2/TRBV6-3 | TGTGCCAGCAGCCCCACCCAGGGGATCGGGGAGCTGTTTTTT | CASSPTQGIGELFF
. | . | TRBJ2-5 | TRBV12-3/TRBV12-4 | TGTGCCAGCAGTTTAGTCAACCAAGAGACCCAGTACTTC | CASSLVNQETQYF
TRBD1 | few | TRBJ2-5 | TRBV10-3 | TGTGCCATCAGTGAGATGACAGGGGTCCAAGAGACCCAGTACTTC | CAISEMTGVQETQYF
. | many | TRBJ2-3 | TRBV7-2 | TGTGCCAGCAGCTTAGCGTTCAAGATCCGACTCACAGATACGCAGTATTTT | CASSLAFKIRLTDTQYF
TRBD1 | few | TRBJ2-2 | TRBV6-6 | TGTGCCAGCAGTCCTGAGTGGACAGGACAGAAGAACACCGGGGAGCTGTTTTTT | CASSPEWTGQKNTGELFF
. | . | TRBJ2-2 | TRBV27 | TGTGCCAGCAGCATGAAAAACCCCGGGGAGCTGTTTTTT | CASSMKNPGELFF
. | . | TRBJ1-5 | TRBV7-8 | TGTGCCAGCAGTTCCGGGACATCGTATAGCAATCAGCCCCAGCATTTT | CASSSGTSYSNQPQHF
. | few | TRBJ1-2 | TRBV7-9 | TGTGCCAGCAGCCCGACAGCCGTCTATGGCTACACCTTC | CASSPTAVYGYTF
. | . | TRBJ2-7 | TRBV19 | TGTGCCAGCCACGACAGCGTCTACGAGCAGTACTTC | CASHDSVYEQYF
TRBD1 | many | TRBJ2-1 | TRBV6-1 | TGTGCCAGCAAAGGGACAGTACATGAGCAGTTCTTC | CASKGTVHEQFF
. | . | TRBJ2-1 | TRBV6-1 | TGTGCCAGCAGTGAATTGTCGTCCATCTCCTACAATGAGCAGTTCTTC | CASSELSSISYNEQFF
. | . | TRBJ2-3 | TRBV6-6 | TGTGCCAGCAGCGACGGGTTCGGGGCAGATACGCAGTATTTT | CASSDGFGADTQYF
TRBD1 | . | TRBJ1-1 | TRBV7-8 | TGTGCCAGCAGCTTATCGGGGCAGGGGGCAAGGGGCCTCTGGGACACTGAAGCTTTCTTT | CASSLSGQGARGLWDTEAFF
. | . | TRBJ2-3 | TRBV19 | TGTGCCAGTAGTATGCTGGGCACAGATACGCAGTATTTT | CASSMLGTDTQYF
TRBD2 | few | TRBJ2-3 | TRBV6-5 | TGTGCCAGCAGTGGGACTAGCGGGGGGGAGGATACGCAGTATTTT | CASSGTSGGEDTQYF
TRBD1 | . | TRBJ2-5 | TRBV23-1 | TGCGCCAGTTGCCGACGGACAGGCTTGTACCCCGCCTGTCCGGAGACCCAGTACTTC | CASCRRTGLYPACPETQYF
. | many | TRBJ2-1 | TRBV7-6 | TGTGCCAGCAGTCCGACCTTTAGCGGAAACAATGAGCAGTTCTTC | CASSPTFSGNNEQFF